This TCR beta chain was documented in a study of T-cell reconstitution after alpha-beta-depleted transplantation in children (TCRdb year 2016). Regarding the study in general: Using TCR repertoire profiling, the study quantitatively followed how T-cell immune reconstitution unfolded in children after TCRalphabeta/CD19-depleted allogeneic hematopoietic cell transplantation.

What this sample's treatment or condition label stands for: allogeneic hematopoietic cell transplantation with graft depleted of TCRalphabeta T cells and CD19 B cells. The transplant recipients were children given TCRalphabeta/CD19-depleted allogeneic hematopoietic cell grafts. This clonotype was counted between two and nine times. Its target antigen remains unknown. Per-nucleotide qualities are absent, and no much larger clonotype sits a single base away. The CDR3 holds 15 amino acids from the cysteine to the phenylalanine. Just the 45-base CDR3 DNA is kept, in frame starting at base 1. Here V drops 5 bases and J drops 3 bases, and the junction holds 8 bases not matched to any gene. From a lookup of the germline V gene, CDR1 and CDR2 are SGHAT and FQNNGV. Results the study describes overall, beyond this receptor: The high TCRbeta diversity at day 60 in some patients was ascribed to recipient T cells and intrathymic progenitors that had survived conditioning. Over the following months the frequencies of hyperexpanded clones went down, and after one year T-cell counts and TCRbeta diversity were mostly credited to newly produced T cells. Apparently early alphabetaT-cell count recovery about two months after transplant reportedly relied on only several hundred rapidly expanded clones derived from non-depleted graft cells.

Preparation of the library involved PCR. For sequencing, an Illumina HiSeq 2500 was employed. To normalize quantification of the TCRbeta repertoire, the TCR libraries were built with molecular barcoding that relied on unique molecular identifiers. TCRdb reprocessing: public reads trimmed at Q25 with fastp, clones called with MiXCR, in-frame beta chains kept. CDR3 protein duplicates are merged, each entry listing the most common genes and DNA. The sample table contains 700,000 to 950,000 distinct CDR3 sequences; only one count was recorded for 16% of them. The biggest ten clones account for 5% of the sample.

The sequence derives from a male patient under 18 who had a stem cell transplant for acute lymphoblastic leukemia, so the T cells may come from the graft donor. The sample here was PBMCs, mostly from graft donor cells, taken 360 days after TCRalphabeta/CD19-depleted stem cell transplant. Recombination connected TRBV11-2 to TRBJ2-7; TRBD1 aligns with 9 central bases. The nucleotides read TGTGCCAGCAGCCCGGGACAGGGAAACCGCTACGAGCAGTACTTC. This sequence encodes CASSPGQGNRYEQYF.